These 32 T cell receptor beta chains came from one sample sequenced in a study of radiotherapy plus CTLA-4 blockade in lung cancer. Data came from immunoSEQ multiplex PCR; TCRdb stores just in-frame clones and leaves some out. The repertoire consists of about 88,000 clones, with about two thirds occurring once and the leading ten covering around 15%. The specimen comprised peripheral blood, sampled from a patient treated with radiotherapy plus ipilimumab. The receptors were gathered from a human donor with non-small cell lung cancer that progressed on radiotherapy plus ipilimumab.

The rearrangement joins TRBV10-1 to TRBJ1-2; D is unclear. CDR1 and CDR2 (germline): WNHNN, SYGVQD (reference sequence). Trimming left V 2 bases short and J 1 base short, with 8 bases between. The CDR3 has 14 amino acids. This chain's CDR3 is CASSEGNLNYGYTF. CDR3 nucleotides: TGCGCCAGCAGTGAGGGCAACCTTAACTATGGCTACACCTTC.

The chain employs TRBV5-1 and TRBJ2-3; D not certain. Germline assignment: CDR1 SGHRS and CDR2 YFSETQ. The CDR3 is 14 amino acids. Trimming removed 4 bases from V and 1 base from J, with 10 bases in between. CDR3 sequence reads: CASSPGFGTDTQYF. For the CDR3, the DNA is TGCGCCAGCAGCCCCGGCTTTGGCACAGATACGCAGTATTTT. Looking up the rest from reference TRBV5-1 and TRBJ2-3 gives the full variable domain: KAGVTQTPRYLIKTRGQQVTLSCSPISGHRSVSWYQQTPGQGLQFLFEYFSETQRNKGNFPGRFSGRQFSNSRSEMNVSTLELGDSALYLCASSPGFGTDTQYFGPGTRLTVL.

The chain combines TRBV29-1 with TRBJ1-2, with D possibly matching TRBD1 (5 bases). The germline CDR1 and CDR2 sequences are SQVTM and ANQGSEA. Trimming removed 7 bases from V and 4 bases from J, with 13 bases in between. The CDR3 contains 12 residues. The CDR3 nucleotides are TGCAGCGCCGACCGGGGCGGCTATGGCTACACCTTC. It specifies CSADRGGYGYTF.

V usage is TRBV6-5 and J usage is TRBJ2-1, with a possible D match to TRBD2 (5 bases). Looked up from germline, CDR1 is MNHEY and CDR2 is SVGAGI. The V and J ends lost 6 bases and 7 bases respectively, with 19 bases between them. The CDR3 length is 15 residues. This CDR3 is CASRNSGKAQNEQFF. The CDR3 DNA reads TGTGCCAGCAGGAACTCCGGGAAGGCACAGAATGAGCAGTTCTTC.

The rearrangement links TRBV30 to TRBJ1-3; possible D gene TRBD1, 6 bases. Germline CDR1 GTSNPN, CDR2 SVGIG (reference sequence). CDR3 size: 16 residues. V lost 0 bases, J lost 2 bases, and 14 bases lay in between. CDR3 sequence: CAWSVHGGLAGNTIYF. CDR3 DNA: TGTGCCTGGAGTGTACATGGGGGGCTGGCTGGAAACACCATATATTTT.

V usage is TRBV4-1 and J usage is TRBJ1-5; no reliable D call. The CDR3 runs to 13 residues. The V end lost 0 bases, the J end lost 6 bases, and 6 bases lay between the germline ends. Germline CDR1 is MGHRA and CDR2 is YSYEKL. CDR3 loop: CASSQDRGQPQHF. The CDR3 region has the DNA TGCGCCAGCAGCCAAGATCGGGGTCAGCCCCAGCATTTT.

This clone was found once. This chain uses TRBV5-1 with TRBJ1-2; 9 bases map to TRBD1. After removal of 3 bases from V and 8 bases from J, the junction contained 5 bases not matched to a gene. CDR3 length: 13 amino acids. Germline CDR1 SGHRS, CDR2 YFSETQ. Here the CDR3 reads CASSSGQGEGYTF. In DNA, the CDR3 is TGCGCCAGCAGCTCGGGACAGGGTGAAGGCTACACCTTC.

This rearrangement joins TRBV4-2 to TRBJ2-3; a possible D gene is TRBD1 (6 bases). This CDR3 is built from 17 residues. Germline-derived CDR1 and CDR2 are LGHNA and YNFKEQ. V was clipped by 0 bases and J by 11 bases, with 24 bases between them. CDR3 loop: CASSQESGAASLGGQYF. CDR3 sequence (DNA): TGTGCCAGCAGCCAAGAAAGTGGAGCGGCTAGCTTAGGGGGGCAGTATTTT.

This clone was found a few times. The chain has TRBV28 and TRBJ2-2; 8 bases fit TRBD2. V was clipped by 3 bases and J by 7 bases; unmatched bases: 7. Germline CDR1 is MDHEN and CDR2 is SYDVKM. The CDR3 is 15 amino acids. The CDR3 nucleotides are TGTGCCAGCAGTTTCAGGACTAGCCTTGGCGGGGAGCTGTTTTTT. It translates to CASSFRTSLGGELFF.

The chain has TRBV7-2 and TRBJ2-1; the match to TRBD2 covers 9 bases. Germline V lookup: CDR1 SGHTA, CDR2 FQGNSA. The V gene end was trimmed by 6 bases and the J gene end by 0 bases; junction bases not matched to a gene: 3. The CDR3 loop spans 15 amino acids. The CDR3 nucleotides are TGTGCCAGCAGTTATAGCGGGAGCTCCTACAATGAGCAGTTCTTC. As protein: CASSYSGSSYNEQFF.

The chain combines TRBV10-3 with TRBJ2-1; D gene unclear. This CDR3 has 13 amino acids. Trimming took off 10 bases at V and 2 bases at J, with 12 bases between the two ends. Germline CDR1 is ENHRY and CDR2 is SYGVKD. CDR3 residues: CASKDRTYNEQFF. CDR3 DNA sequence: TGTGCCAGCAAGGACCGAACCTACAATGAGCAGTTCTTC.

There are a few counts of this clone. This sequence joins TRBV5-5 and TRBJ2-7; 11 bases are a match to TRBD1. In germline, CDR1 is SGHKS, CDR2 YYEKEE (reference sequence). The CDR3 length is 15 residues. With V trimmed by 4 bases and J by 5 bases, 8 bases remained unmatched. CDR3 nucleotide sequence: TGTGCCAGCAGCCATGGGACAGGGGGACGGGACGAGCAGTACTTC. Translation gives CASSHGTGGRDEQYF.

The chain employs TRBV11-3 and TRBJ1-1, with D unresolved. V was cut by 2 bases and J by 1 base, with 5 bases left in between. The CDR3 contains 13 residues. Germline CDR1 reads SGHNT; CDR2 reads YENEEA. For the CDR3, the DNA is TGTGCCAGCAGCTTATTTGAGAACACTGAAGCTTTCTTT. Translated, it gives CASSLFENTEAFF. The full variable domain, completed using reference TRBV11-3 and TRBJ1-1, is EAGVVQSPRYKIIEKKQPVAFWCNPISGHNTLYWYLQNLGQGPELLIRYENEEAVDDSQLPKDRFSAERLKGVDSTLKIQPAELGDSAVYLCASSLFENTEAFFGQGTRLTVV.

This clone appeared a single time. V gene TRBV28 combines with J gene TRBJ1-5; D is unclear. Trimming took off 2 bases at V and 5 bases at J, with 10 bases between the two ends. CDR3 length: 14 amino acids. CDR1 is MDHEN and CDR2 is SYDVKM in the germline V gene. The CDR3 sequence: CASSLLNGDQPQHF. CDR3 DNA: TGTGCCAGCAGTTTACTGAATGGGGATCAGCCCCAGCATTTT. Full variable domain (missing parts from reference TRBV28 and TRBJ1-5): DVKVTQSSRYLVKRTGEKVFLECVQDMDHENMFWYRQDPGLGLRLIYFSYDVKMKEKGDIPEGYSVSREKKERFSLILESASTNQTSMYLCASSLLNGDQPQHFGDGTRLSIL.

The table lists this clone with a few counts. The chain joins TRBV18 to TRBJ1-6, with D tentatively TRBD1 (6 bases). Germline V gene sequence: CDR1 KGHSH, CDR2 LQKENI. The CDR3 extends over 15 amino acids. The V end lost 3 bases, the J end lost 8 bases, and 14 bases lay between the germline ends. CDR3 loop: CASSPTDSHDSPLHF. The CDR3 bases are TGTGCCAGCTCACCGACGGACAGTCATGATTCACCCCTCCACTTT. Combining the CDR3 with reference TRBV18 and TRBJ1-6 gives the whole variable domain NAGVMQNPRHLVRRRGQEARLRCSPMKGHSHVYWYRQLPEEGLKFMVYLQKENIIDESGMPKERFSAEFPKEGPSILRIQQVVRGDSAAYFCASSPTDSHDSPLHFGNGTRLTVT.

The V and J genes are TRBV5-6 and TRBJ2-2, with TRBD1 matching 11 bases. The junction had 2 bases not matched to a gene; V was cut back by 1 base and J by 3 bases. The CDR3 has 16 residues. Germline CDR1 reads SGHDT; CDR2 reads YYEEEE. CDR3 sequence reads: CASSLTGQGDTGELFF. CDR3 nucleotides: TGTGCCAGCAGCTTGACGGGACAGGGGGACACCGGGGAGCTGTTTTTT. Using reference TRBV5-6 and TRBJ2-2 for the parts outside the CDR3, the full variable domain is DAGVTQSPTHLIKTRGQQVTLRCSPKSGHDTVSWYQQALGQGPQFIFQYYEEEERQRGNFPDRFSGHQFPNYSSELNVNALLLGDSALYLCASSLTGQGDTGELFFGEGSRLTVL.

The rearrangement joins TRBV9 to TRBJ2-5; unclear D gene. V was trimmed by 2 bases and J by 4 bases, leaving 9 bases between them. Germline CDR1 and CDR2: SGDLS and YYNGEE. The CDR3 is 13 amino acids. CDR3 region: CASSVTPPETQYF. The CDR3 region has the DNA TGTGCCAGCAGCGTTACTCCTCCAGAGACCCAGTACTTC.

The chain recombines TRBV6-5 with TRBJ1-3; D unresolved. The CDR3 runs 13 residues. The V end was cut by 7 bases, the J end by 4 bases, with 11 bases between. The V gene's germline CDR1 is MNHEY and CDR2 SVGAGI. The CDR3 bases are TGTGCCAGCACCGTAGCCGAAGGAAACACCATATATTTT. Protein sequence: CASTVAEGNTIYF.

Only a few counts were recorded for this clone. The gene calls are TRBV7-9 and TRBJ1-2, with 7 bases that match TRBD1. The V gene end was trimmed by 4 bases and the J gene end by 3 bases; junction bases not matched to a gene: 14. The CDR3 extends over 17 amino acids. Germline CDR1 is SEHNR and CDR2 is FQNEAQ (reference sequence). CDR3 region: CASSSWTGGGSYYGYTF. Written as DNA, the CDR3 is TGTGCCAGCAGCTCTTGGACAGGCGGGGGGTCGTACTATGGCTACACCTTC.

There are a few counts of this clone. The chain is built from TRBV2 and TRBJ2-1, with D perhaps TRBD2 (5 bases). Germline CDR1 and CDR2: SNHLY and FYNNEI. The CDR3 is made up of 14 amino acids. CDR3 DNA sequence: TGTGCAGACCTTGAGGGTTCCTCCTACAATGAGCAGTTCTTC. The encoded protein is CADLEGSSYNEQFF.

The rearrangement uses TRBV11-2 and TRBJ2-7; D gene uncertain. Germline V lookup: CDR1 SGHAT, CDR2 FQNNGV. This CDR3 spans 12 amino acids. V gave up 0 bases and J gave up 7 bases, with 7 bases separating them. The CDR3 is CASSLDYEEQYF. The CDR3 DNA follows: TGTGCCAGCAGCTTAGATTACGAGGAGCAGTACTTC.

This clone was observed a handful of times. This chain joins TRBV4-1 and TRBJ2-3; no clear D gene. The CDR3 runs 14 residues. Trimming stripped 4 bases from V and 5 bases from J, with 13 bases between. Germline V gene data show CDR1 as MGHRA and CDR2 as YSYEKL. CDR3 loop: CASSPAPGRDTQYF. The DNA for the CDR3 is TGCGCCAGCAGCCCCGCACCAGGCAGAGATACGCAGTATTTT.

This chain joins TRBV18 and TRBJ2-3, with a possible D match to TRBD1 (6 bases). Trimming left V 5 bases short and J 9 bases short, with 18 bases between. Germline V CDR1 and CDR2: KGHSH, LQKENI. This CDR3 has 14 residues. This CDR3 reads CASSTSLDRKTQYF. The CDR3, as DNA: TGTGCCAGCTCAACATCCCTGGACAGAAAAACGCAGTATTTT. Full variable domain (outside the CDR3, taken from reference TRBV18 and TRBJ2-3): NAGVMQNPRHLVRRRGQEARLRCSPMKGHSHVYWYRQLPEEGLKFMVYLQKENIIDESGMPKERFSAEFPKEGPSILRIQQVVRGDSAAYFCASSTSLDRKTQYFGPGTRLTVL.

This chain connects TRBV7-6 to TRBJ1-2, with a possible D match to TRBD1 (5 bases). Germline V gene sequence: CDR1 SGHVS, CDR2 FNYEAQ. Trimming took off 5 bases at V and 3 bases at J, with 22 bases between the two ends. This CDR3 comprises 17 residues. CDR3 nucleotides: TGTGCCAGCAGCCAACTTACCTCGGCCCCGGGGGACTATGGCTACACCTTC. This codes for CASSQLTSAPGDYGYTF.

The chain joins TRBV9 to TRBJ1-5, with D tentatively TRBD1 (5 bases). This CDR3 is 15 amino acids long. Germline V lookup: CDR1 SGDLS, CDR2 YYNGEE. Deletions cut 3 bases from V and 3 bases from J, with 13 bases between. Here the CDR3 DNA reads TGTGCCAGCAGCGCGGGGGGTGAGCCCAATCAGCCCCAGCATTTT. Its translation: CASSAGGEPNQPQHF.

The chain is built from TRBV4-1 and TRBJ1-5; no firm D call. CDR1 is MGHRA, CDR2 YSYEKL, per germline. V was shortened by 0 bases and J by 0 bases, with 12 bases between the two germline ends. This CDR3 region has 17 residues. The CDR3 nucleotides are TGCGCCAGCAGCCAAGAACCAACCGGCAATAGCAATCAGCCCCAGCATTTT. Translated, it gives CASSQEPTGNSNQPQHF.

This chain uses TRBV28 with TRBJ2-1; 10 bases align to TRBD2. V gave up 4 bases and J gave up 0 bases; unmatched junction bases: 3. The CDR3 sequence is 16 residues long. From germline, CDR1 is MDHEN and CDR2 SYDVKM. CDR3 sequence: CASSSQREGSYNEQFF. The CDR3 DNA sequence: TGTGCCAGCAGTTCCCAGCGGGAGGGCTCCTACAATGAGCAGTTCTTC. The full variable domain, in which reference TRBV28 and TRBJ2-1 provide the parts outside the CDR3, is DVKVTQSSRYLVKRTGEKVFLECVQDMDHENMFWYRQDPGLGLRLIYFSYDVKMKEKGDIPEGYSVSREKKERFSLILESASTNQTSMYLCASSSQREGSYNEQFFGPGTRLTVL.

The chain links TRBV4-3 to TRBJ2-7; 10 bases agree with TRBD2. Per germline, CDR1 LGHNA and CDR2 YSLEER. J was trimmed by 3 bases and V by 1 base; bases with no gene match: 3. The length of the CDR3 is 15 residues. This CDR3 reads CASSQGASGSYEQYF. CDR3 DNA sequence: TGCGCCAGCAGCCAAGGAGCTAGCGGGAGCTACGAGCAGTACTTC.

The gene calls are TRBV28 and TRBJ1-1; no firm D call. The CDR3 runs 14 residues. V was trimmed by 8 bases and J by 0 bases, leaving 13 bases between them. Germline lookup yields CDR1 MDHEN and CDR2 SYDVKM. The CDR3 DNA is TGTGCCAGCTATAACAGCCACATGAACACTGAAGCTTTCTTT. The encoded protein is CASYNSHMNTEAFF.

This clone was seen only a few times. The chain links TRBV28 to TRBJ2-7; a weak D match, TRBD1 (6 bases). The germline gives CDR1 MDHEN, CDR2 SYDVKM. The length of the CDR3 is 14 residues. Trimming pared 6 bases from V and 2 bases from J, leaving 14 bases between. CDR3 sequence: CASRLATGTYEQYF. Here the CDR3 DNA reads TGTGCCAGCAGACTCGCGACAGGTACCTACGAGCAGTACTTC.

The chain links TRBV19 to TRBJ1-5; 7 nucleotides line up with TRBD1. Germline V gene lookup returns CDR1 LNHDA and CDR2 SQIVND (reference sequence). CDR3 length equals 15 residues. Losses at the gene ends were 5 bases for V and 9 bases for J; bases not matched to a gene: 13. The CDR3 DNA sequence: TGTGCCAGTAGTCGTGACAGGGCCCCCCAATGGCCCCAGCATTTT. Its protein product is CASSRDRAPQWPQHF.

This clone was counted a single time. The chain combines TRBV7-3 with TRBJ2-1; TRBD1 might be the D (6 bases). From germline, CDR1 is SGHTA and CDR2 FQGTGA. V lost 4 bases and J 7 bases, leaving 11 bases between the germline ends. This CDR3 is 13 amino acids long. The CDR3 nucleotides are TGTGCCAGCAGCTCGGGGCAGGGGAATGAGCAGTTCTTC. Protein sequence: CASSSGQGNEQFF.